This T cell receptor beta chain was found in a study of OX40 agonist ivuxolimab in advanced cancers. Looking at the study overall: Ivuxolimab was a fully human IgG2 agonistic monoclonal antibody targeting the costimulatory receptor OX40 (CD134). Intravenous ivuxolimab was administered to patients every 2 weeks at six dose levels: 0.01, 0.1, 0.3, 1.5, 3 and 10 mg/kg. Of the 50 to 55 dose-escalation patients, hepatocellular carcinoma was present in about 20, melanoma in approximately 15, renal cell carcinoma in 9 and head and neck cancer in 9. The dose-escalation cohort was 82.7% male with a mean age of around 64 years, ranging from roughly 23 to 79. Prior anti-PD-1, anti-PD-L1 or anti-CTLA-4 therapy was permitted, and checkpoint inhibitors had been received by about 44% of dose-escalation patients. Partial responses occurred in three dose-escalation patients, of whom one had hepatocellular carcinoma and two had cutaneous melanoma. The point of sequencing TCRbeta in the periphery was to test whether ivuxolimab changed TCR sequence diversity and drove clonal T-cell expansion. The monotherapy dose-escalation portion (N of about 47 patients) of the phase I ivuxolimab trial is reported in the paper.

Genomic DNA was extracted from sorted cells for sequencing of the TCRbeta CDR3 region. TCRbeta CDR3 regions were sequenced using the immunoSEQ Assay. Held by TCRdb, this immuneACCESS table contains in-frame sequences only and omits some clones. Under half of the omission traces to an unresolved V gene where checked; the cause of the rest is unknown. The sample table lists around 30,000 clones, approximately 88% of them with a count of one. Together, the top ten hold roughly 21% of the sample. As regards this clone: There is no known antigen for this receptor. Within one base of it there is no much larger clone, and no base qualities were kept.

Results the study describes overall, beyond this receptor: Which antigens the clonally expanded peripheral T cells were specific for was not determined. On average, CD8+ T cells showed more expanded clones than CD4+ T cells after ivuxolimab. Clonal expansion of both CD4+ and CD8+ blood T cells was observed from baseline to week 6 at doses 0.1 to 3.0 mg/kg. In the 0.1-3.0 mg/kg groups, partial responders were among the patients with the lowest normalized peripheral clonal expansion, particularly in CD8+ T cells. Low levels of normalized T-cell clonal expansion were also seen in some nonresponding patients.

From the cysteine up to the phenylalanine, the CDR3 has a length of 15 residues. Solely the CDR3 DNA is kept, with 45 bases framed from the first base. CDR1 MDHEN and CDR2 SYDVKM are derived from the germline V gene. Unmatched junction bases come to 11, with V trimmed by 6 bases and J by 8 bases. The trial excluded patients who had a history of autoimmune disease or were on systemic immunosuppression. In every dose cohort, peripheral blood was drawn for TCR sequencing at baseline, cycle 4 day 1, and cycle 7 day 1. Samples were obtained from an open-label, multicenter, first-in-human phase I dose-escalation trial of ivuxolimab. The trial enrolled adults with locally advanced or metastatic head and neck squamous cell, hepatocellular, melanoma or renal cell carcinoma. Before TCR sequencing, CD4+ and CD8+ T cells were separately sorted from peripheral blood.

Specimen: CD4+ or CD8+ T cells sorted from blood, collected in a trial of the OX40 agonist ivuxolimab. The chain is encoded by TRBV28 joined to TRBJ2-1, with 9 central nucleotides matching TRBD2. The sequence derives from an adult with an advanced solid tumor such as melanoma, head and neck, liver or kidney cancer. The sequenced DNA is TGTGCCAGCAGGGATACTAGCGGGCTTTGGGATGAGCAGTTCTTC. It translates to CASRDTSGLWDEQFF. The full variable domain, with segments outside the CDR3 supplied by the reference TRBV28 and TRBJ2-1 proteins, appears as DVKVTQSSRYLVKRTGEKVFLECVQDMDHENMFWYRQDPGLGLRLIYFSYDVKMKEKGDIPEGYSVSREKKERFSLILESASTNQTSMYLCASRDTSGLWDEQFFGPGTRLTVL.